This paragraph reports one T cell receptor (beta chain). What it recognizes is unknown. The data originate from a study of graft-versus-host responses after intestinal transplantation. About the study: Recipients underwent multivisceral, liver-intestinal, or isolated intestinal transplants.

Only in-frame clones appear in the TCRdb table, and some are missing; sequencing was by immunoSEQ multiplex PCR. The profile shows 81,000 or so clones, roughly 93% of them singletons. The CDR3 has 14 amino acids. Per germline, CDR1 SGHTA and CDR2 FQGNSA. Trimming took off 0 bases at V and 5 bases at J, with 8 bases between the two ends. This specimen was unstimulated CD8+ T cells sorted from spleen or lymph node cells, taken before transplant. This TCR was recovered from a human donor who was the organ donor for an intestinal transplant. V and J are TRBV7-2 and TRBJ2-1; D might be TRBD2 (6 bases). The CDR3 here is CASSLAGGNNEQFF. CDR3 DNA: TGTGCCAGCAGCTTAGCGGGAGGTAACAATGAGCAGTTCTTC.